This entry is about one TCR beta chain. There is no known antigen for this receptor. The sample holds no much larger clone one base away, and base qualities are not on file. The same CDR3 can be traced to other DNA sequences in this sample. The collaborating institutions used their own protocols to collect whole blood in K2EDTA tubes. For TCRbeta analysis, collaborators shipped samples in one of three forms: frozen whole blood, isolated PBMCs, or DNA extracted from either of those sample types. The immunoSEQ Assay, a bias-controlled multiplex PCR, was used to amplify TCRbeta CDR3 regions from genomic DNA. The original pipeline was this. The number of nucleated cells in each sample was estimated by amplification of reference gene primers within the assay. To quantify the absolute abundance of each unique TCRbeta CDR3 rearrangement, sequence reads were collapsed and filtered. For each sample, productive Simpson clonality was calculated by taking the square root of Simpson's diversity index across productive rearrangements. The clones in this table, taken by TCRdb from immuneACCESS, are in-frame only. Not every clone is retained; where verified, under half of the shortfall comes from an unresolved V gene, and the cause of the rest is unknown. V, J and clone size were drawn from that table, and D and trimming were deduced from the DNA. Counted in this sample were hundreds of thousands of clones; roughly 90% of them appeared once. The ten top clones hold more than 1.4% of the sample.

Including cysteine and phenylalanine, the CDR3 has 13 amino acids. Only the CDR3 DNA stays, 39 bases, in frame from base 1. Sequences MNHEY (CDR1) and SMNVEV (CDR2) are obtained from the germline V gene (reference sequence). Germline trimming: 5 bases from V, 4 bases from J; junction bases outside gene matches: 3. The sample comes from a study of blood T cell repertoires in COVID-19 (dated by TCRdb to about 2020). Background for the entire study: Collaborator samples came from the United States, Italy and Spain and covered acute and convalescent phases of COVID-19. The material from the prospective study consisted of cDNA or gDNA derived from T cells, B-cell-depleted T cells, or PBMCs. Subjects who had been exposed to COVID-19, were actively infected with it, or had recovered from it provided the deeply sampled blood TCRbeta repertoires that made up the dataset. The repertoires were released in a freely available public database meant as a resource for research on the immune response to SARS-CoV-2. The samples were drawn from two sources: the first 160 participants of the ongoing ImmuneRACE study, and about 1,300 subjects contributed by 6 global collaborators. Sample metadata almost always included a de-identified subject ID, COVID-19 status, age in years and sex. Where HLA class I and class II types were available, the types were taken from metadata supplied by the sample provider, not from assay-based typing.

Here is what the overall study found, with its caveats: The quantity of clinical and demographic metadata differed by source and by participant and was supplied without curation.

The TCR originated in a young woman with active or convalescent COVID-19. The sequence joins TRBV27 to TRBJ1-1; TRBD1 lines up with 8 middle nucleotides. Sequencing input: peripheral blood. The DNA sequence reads TGTGCCAGCAGTCTAACAGGGGGCACTGAAGCTTTCTTT. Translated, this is CASSLTGGTEAFF.